This T cell receptor (beta chain) was documented in a study of T cell responses to AZD1222 COVID-19 vaccine. Study-level findings and limits: Repertoires were obtained only post-peak T cell response. Baseline serology detected seropositivity in only a handful of AZD1222 recipients. With two AZD1222 doses given, Spike-specific TCR breadth and depth both rose.

The germline V gene has CDR1 SGHNT and CDR2 YYREEE (reference sequence). Trimming took off 2 bases at V and 4 bases at J, with 12 bases between the two ends. CDR3 length: 15 amino acids. For this clone: Antigen unknown.

Profiling relied on immunoSEQ multiplex PCR, and the TCRdb table lists in-frame clones only, not all of them. Of around 8,000 clones listed, approximately 90% are singletons. The sequence was collected from an adult who received the AZD1222 COVID-19 vaccine. The sample in question was peripheral blood, obtained 28 days after the second AZD1222 dose. The chain carries TRBV5-4 and TRBJ2-2, with no clear D. As DNA, the CDR3 is TGTGCCAGCAGCTTCCCGGGTGTGAGCACCGGGGAGCTGTTTTTT. Protein product: CASSFPGVSTGELFF. Filled out from reference TRBV5-4 and TRBJ2-2, the complete variable domain reads ETGVTQSPTHLIKTRGQQVTLRCSSQSGHNTVSWYQQALGQGPQFIFQYYREEENGRGNFPPRFSGLQFPNYSSELNVNALELDDSALYLCASSFPGVSTGELFFGEGSRLTVL.